This T cell receptor beta chain was obtained from a study of beta chain features in type 1 diabetes. Study-level findings and limits: An over-representation of cells with high TCR expression could result from cDNA sequencing. TCRB CDR3s were moderately but significantly shorter in Type 1 diabetes patients in all four CD4+ subsets. Patients' naive, central memory and regulatory TCRB repertoires appeared more alike than those of healthy donors.

Purity above 95% was achieved in all sorted populations. The sequenced template was cDNA made from the entire isolated RNA. There were about 3.6 million reads on average in the naive, central memory and regulatory T cell samples. The data were produced by immunoSEQ multiplex PCR, yet TCRdb's version contains in-frame clones alone and is incomplete. Of a few hundred thousand clones detected, 24% appear once; the ten largest clones hold 0.012%. The V and J ends lost 5 bases and 6 bases respectively, with 13 bases between them. Per the germline V gene, CDR1 is SEHNR and CDR2 is FQNEAQ (reference sequence). The CDR3 covers 14 residues. This clone was detected a few times. What it binds is not known.

The sample consisted of naive CD4+ T cells from blood. This receptor was identified in a young woman with type 1 diabetes. The rearrangement links TRBV7-9 to TRBJ1-4; D is ambiguous. The DNA for the CDR3 is TGTGCCAGCAGCCCTCCGTGGGCAGATGAAAAACTGTTTTTT. This encodes CASSPPWADEKLFF. Using reference TRBV7-9 and TRBJ1-4 for the parts outside the CDR3, the full variable domain is DTGVSQNPRHKITKRGQNVTFRCDPISEHNRLYWYRQTLGQGPEFLTYFQNEAQLEKSRLLSDRFSAERPKGSFSTLEIQRTEQGDSAMYLCASSPPWADEKLFFGSGTQLSVL.